This TCR beta chain was sequenced in a study of blood T cell repertoires in COVID-19. Study information: Sample material is recorded as cDNA or gDNA derived from T cells, B-cell-depleted T cells, or PBMCs.

The germline V gene encodes CDR1 MNHEY and CDR2 SVGAGI. V lost 6 bases, J lost 9 bases, and 10 bases lay in between. The CDR3 is made up of 11 amino acids. Profiling relied on immunoSEQ multiplex PCR, and the TCRdb table lists in-frame clones only, not all of them. The table lists over 100,000 clones, 85% of them singletons, with approximately 11% in the top ten. The sample taken for sequencing was peripheral blood. The chain recombines TRBV6-5 with TRBJ2-3; maybe TRBD1 (6 bases). This clonotype was sampled from a man older than 75 with acute or convalescent COVID-19. CDR3 coding DNA: TGTGCCAGCAGGAAGGGGGAAACGCAGTATTTT. As protein: CASRKGETQYF.